This T cell receptor (beta chain) was recovered during a study of blood T cell repertoires in COVID-19. About the study: Acute and convalescent COVID-19 specimens originated in the United States, Italy and Spain. The analysed material was cDNA or gDNA that came from T cells, B-cell-depleted T cells, or PBMCs.

CDR3 length: 13 residues. Authors' methods: From reference gene primer amplification, estimates of nucleated cell counts were derived. The data were produced by immunoSEQ multiplex PCR, yet TCRdb's version contains in-frame clones alone and is incomplete. That table gives V, J and clone size, and the DNA gave D and trimming. The sample carries approximately 110,000 clones, roughly 80% recorded once. The sample taken for sequencing was peripheral blood. The chain has TRBV23-1 and TRBJ2-7, with D uncertain. TRBV23-1 is classed as an ORF, of uncertain function. The TCR comes from a man between 65 and 80 years old with active or convalescent COVID-19. CDR3: CGAIDIPSYEQYF. DNA of the CDR3: TGCGGGGCCATTGATATCCCGTCCTACGAGCAGTACTTC.